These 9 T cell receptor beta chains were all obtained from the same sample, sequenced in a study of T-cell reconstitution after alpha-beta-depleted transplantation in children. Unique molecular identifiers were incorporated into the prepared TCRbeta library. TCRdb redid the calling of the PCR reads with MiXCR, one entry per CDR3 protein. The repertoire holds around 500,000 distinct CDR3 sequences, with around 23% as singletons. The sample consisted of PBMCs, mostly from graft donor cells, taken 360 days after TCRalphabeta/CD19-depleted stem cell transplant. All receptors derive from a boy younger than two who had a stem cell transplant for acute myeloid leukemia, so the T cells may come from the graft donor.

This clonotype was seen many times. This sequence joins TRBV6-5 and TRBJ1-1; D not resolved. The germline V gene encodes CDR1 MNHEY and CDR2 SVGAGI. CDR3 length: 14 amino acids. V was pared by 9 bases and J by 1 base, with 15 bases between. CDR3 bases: TGTGCCAGTACCTTCCAGAGGACGAACACTGAAGCTTTCTTT. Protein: CASTFQRTNTEAFF.

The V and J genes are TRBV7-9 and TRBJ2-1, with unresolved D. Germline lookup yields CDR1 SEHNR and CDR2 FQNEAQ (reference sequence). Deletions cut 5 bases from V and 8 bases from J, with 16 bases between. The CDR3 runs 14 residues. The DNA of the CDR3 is TGTGCCAGCAGCCCCGGGCCATCGCCCGATGAGCAGTTCTTC. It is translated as CASSPGPSPDEQFF.

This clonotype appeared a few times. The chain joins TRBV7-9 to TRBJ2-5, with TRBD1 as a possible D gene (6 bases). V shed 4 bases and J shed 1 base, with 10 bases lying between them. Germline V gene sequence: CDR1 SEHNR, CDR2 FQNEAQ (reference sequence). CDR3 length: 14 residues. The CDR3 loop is CASSSRDIQETQYF. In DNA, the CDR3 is TGTGCCAGCAGCTCCCGGGACATCCAAGAGACCCAGTACTTC.

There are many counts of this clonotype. The CDR3 loop reads CSARGAPGSLTEAFF. CDR3 sequence (DNA): TGCAGTGCTAGAGGGGCGCCAGGTTCGCTCACTGAAGCTTTCTTT. This chain connects TRBV20-1 to TRBJ1-1, with D unresolved. V was cut by 1 base and J by 4 bases, with 16 bases left in between. This CDR3 comprises 15 residues. Germline CDR1 DFQATT, CDR2 SNEGSKA (reference sequence).

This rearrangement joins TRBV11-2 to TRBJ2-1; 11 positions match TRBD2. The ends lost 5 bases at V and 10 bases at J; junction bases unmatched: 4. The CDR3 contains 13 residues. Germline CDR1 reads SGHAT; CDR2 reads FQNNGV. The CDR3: CASSILAGEEQFF. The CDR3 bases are TGTGCCAGCAGCATACTAGCGGGGGAGGAGCAGTTCTTC.

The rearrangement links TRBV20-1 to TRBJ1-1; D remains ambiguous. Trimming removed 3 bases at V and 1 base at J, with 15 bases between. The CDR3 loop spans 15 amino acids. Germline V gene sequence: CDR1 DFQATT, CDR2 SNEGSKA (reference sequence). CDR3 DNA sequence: TGCAGTGCTAGTCTCGCAAGACAAAAGAACACTGAAGCTTTCTTT. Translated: CSASLARQKNTEAFF.

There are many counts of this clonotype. The CDR3 protein is CSVEVGETQYF. The CDR3 nucleotides read TGCAGCGTTGAAGTTGGAGAGACCCAGTACTTC. The chain is built from TRBV29-1 and TRBJ2-5; no definite D call. From germline, CDR1 is SQVTM and CDR2 ANQGSEA. CDR3 length: 11 amino acids. Trimming cost V 1 base and J 4 bases, with 4 bases left between them.

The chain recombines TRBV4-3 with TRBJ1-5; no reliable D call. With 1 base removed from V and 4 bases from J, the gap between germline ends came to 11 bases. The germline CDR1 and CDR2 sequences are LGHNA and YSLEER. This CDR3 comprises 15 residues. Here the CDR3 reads CASSQGFDGNQPQHF. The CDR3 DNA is TGCGCCAGCAGCCAAGGGTTCGACGGAAATCAGCCCCAGCATTTT.

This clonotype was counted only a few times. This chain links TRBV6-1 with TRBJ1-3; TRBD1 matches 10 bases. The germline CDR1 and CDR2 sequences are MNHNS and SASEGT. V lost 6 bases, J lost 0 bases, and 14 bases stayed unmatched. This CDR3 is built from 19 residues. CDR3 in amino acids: CASRHTGTGAPFSGNTIYF. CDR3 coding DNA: TGTGCCAGCAGGCACACCGGGACAGGGGCCCCCTTCTCTGGAAACACCATATATTTT.